Following are 25 T cell receptor beta chains from one sample sequenced in a study of shared clonotypes between healthy human individuals. Assay used: immunoSEQ multiplex PCR; TCRdb lists only in-frame clones, some missing. This sample has about 490,000 clones; about 84% occur once, and the top ten carry roughly an eighth. The sequencing input was PBMCs. These receptors originate from a woman aged 40 to 55 in good health. Some clones in this sample may be carry-over from other donors' samples.

Points on this clone: Since a far larger clone is one base different, this is likely a read error. Other nucleotide sequences in the sample specify the same CDR3. V is TRBV7-8 and J is TRBJ2-3; perhaps TRBD2 as D (5 bases). From germline, CDR1 is SGHVS and CDR2 FQNEAQ. This CDR3 region has 15 residues. Trimming stripped 4 bases from V and 6 bases from J, with 17 bases between. The CDR3 loop is CASSSLGSPEDTQYF. CDR3 DNA sequence: TGTGCCAGCAGCTCACTAGGATCCCCGGAGGATACGCAGTATTTT.

A word on this clone: A far larger clone is off by one base, so a read error is likely. This chain connects TRBV29-1 to TRBJ2-5; D possibly matches TRBD1 or TRBD2 (5 bases each). The V end was cut by 6 bases, the J end by 11 bases, with 28 bases between. This CDR3 comprises 15 residues. The germline V gene encodes CDR1 SQVTM and CDR2 ANQGSEA. The CDR3 reads CSVASGLLGLREQYF. The CDR3 nucleotides read TGCAGCGTAGCCTCAGGGCTTCTCGGGCTTAGGGAGCAGTACTTC.

This clone occurred once. The same CDR3 arises from other DNA sequences in this sample as well. The chain carries TRBV5-1 and TRBJ2-6, with D unresolved. Trimming took 0 bases from V and 0 from J, leaving 4 bases between them. The CDR3 extends over 15 amino acids. Germline lookup yields CDR1 SGHRS and CDR2 YFSETQ. The CDR3 DNA reads as TGCGCCAGCAGCTTGGGGGGCTCTGGGGCCAACGTCCTGACTTTC. This sequence encodes CASSLGGSGANVLTF.

Regarding this clone: This likely reflects a read error, since a far larger clone is one base away. The chain couples TRBV10-3 to TRBJ2-7, with 10 bases lining up with TRBD1. The trim removed 3 bases at V and 4 bases at J, leaving 3 bases unmatched. The CDR3 consists of 14 residues. The V gene's germline CDR1 is ENHRY and CDR2 SYGVKD. The CDR3 loop reads CAISERQGAYEQYF. For the CDR3, the DNA is TGTGCCATCAGTGAAAGACAGGGGGCGTACGAGCAGTACTTC.

The chain has TRBV19 and TRBJ1-1; TRBD1 might be the D (6 bases). Trimming stripped 5 bases from V and 1 base from J, with 8 bases between. The CDR3 is 13 residues long. Germline values: CDR1 LNHDA, CDR2 SQIVND (reference sequence). The CDR3 region has the DNA TGTGCCAGTAGTCTACAGGGGAACACTGAAGCTTTCTTT. Translated, it gives CASSLQGNTEAFF.

The chain employs TRBV19 and TRBJ2-7; 13 bases are a match to TRBD2. CDR1 LNHDA and CDR2 SQIVND come from the germline V gene (reference sequence). The J segment lost 7 bases and the V segment lost 3 bases, leaving 3 bases of the junction unmatched. The CDR3 extends over 14 amino acids. The CDR3 nucleotides are TGTGCCAGTAGTATGGGACTAGCGGGAAGGGAGCAGTACTTC. Protein: CASSMGLAGREQYF.

For this clone: This is likely an artifact of a read error, given a far larger clone one base away. Other DNA sequences of this sample code for an identical CDR3. This sequence joins TRBV25-1 and TRBJ2-2, with D perhaps matching TRBD1 (6 bases). The V gene's germline CDR1 is MGHDK and CDR2 SYGVNS. This CDR3 spans 14 amino acids. The CDR3 region has the DNA TGCGCCAGCAGTCTGCAGGGGAGCACCGGGGAGCTGTTTTTT. It encodes CASSLQGSTGELFF.

CDR3 region: CSVRFQGAGNEKLFF. The CDR3 DNA follows: TGCAGCGTTCGGTTTCAGGGGGCCGGAAATGAAAAACTGTTTTTT. The chain links TRBV29-1 to TRBJ1-4; 8 bases are a match to TRBD1. V was pared by 5 bases and J by 5 bases, with 10 bases of the junction left unmatched. CDR1 SQVTM and CDR2 ANQGSEA come from the germline V gene. This CDR3 is 15 amino acids long.

On this clone: This likely stems from a read error, as it lies one base from a far larger clone. The same CDR3 is also encoded by other DNA sequences in this sample. The gene calls are TRBV7-3 and TRBJ1-5; D unresolved. CDR3 length: 16 residues. Looked up from germline, CDR1 is SGHTA and CDR2 is FQGTGA. The CDR3 DNA sequence: TGTGCTAGCAGCTTGGGCCTCCAAGCTAGCAATCAGCCCCAGCATTTT. Amino acids: CASSLGLQASNQPQHF.

The rearrangement uses TRBV7-1 and TRBJ1-1, with D perhaps TRBD1 (6 bases). TRBV7-1 falls under the ORF class, with uncertain function. Trimming took off 5 bases at V and 8 bases at J, with 15 bases between the two ends. CDR3 length equals 13 residues. CDR3 sequence (DNA): TGTGCCAGCAGCATTCTCAGGGGCGGAGAAGCTTTCTTT. Its translation is CASSILRGGEAFF.

The CDR3 DNA sequence: TGCGCCAGCAGTGAGTCCCGGGGGATGGGCCAAGAGACCCAGTACTTC. Its translation is CASSESRGMGQETQYF. The chain employs TRBV10-1 and TRBJ2-5, with a possible D match to TRBD2 (6 bases). The V and J ends lost 0 bases and 1 base respectively, with 12 bases between them. Germline loops: CDR1 WNHNN, CDR2 SYGVQD (reference sequence). This CDR3 has 16 residues.

A note on this clone: Additional DNA sequences in this sample encode the identical CDR3. The CDR3 spells CASSLTGGVETQYF. For the CDR3, the DNA is TGCGCCAGCAGCTTGACAGGTGGGGTAGAGACCCAGTACTTC. The chain couples TRBV5-1 to TRBJ2-5; weak D call: TRBD1 (5 bases). The CDR3 is 14 amino acids. V was cut by 1 base and J by 4 bases, with 11 bases left in between. Germline values: CDR1 SGHRS, CDR2 YFSETQ.

This chain joins TRBV19 and TRBJ1-3, with no clear D. V was trimmed by 5 bases and J by 0 bases, leaving 11 bases between them. The CDR3 has 15 residues. Germline V gene sequence: CDR1 LNHDA, CDR2 SQIVND (reference sequence). CDR3 sequence (DNA): TGTGCCAGTAGTGCAAAGCCAGTCTCTGGAAACACCATATATTTT. Protein product: CASSAKPVSGNTIYF.

V is TRBV27 and J is TRBJ2-4; TRBD1 aligns across 7 bases. CDR1 is MNHEY, CDR2 SMNVEV, per germline (reference sequence). CDR3 length: 22 amino acids. J lost 0 bases, V lost 0 bases, and 20 bases had no gene match. CDR3 DNA: TGTGCCAGCAGTTTATCGGGGCAGGACAGGCGTGGGGCTCGGCTAGCCAAAAACATTCAGTACTTC. This encodes CASSLSGQDRRGARLAKNIQYF.

The V call is TRBV27, the J call TRBJ1-1; TRBD1 matches at 7 bases. The CDR3 has 14 residues. Losses at the gene ends were 3 bases for V and 3 bases for J; bases not matched to a gene: 4. Per germline, CDR1 MNHEY and CDR2 SMNVEV (reference sequence). The CDR3 reads CASSLGDRYTEAFF. DNA of the CDR3: TGTGCCAGCAGTTTGGGGGACAGATACACTGAAGCTTTCTTT.

The J gene is TRBJ2-2, the V gene TRBV6-4; perhaps TRBD1 as D (6 bases). This CDR3 has 15 amino acids. Trimming shortened V by 3 bases and J by 4 bases, and 12 bases separated the two germline ends. CDR1 and CDR2 from the germline V gene are MRHNA and SNTAGT. CDR3 sequence: CASSERGQTTGELFF. CDR3 nucleotide sequence: TGTGCCAGCAGTGAGCGCGGACAGACCACCGGGGAGCTGTTTTTT.

The genes are TRBV7-9 and TRBJ1-1; TRBD1 matches 7 bases. The V segment lost 1 base and the J segment 4 bases; nucleotides outside the gene matches: 6. Germline V lookup: CDR1 SEHNR, CDR2 FQNEAQ (reference sequence). This CDR3 comprises 15 residues. This CDR3 is CASSLEDRQGTEAFF. CDR3 sequence (DNA): TGTGCCAGCAGCTTAGAGGACAGGCAGGGCACTGAAGCTTTCTTT.

V is TRBV28 and J is TRBJ2-3; 8 nucleotides line up with TRBD1. The V segment lost 5 bases and the J segment 1 base; nucleotides outside the gene matches: 8. Looked up from germline, CDR1 is MDHEN and CDR2 is SYDVKM. The CDR3 loop spans 16 amino acids. The CDR3 nucleotides read TGTGCCAGCAGTGAACCTTCACAGGGGGGCACAGATACGCAGTATTTT. Protein: CASSEPSQGGTDTQYF.

This clone was picked up a small number of times. This chain connects TRBV7-3 to TRBJ2-1, with 11 bases aligning to TRBD1. V gave up 2 bases and J gave up 5 bases; unmatched junction bases: 5. CDR3 length: 16 amino acids. In germline, CDR1 is SGHTA, CDR2 FQGTGA. CDR3 sequence: CASSLVGTGGDNEQFF. DNA of the CDR3: TGTGCCAGCAGCTTAGTCGGGACAGGGGGTGACAATGAGCAGTTCTTC.

This chain links TRBV30 with TRBJ2-1; either TRBD1 or TRBD2 may fit D (5 bases each). Germline-derived CDR1 and CDR2 are GTSNPN and SVGIG (reference sequence). V lost 0 bases, J lost 2 bases, and 8 bases lay in between. The CDR3 runs to 14 residues. CDR3 residues: CAWSVMGAYNEQFF. The CDR3 DNA is TGTGCCTGGAGTGTAATGGGGGCCTACAATGAGCAGTTCTTC. Complete variable domain (other parts from reference TRBV30 and TRBJ2-1): SQTIHQWPATLVQPVGSPLSLECTVEGTSNPNLYWYRQAAGRGLQLLFYSVGIGQISSEVPQNLSASRPQDRQFILSSKKLLLSDSGFYLCAWSVMGAYNEQFFGPGTRLTVL.

V usage is TRBV29-1 and J usage is TRBJ2-7; 7 bases line up with TRBD1. The CDR3 runs 14 residues. V lost 6 bases, J lost 2 bases, and 10 bases stayed unmatched. Germline assignment: CDR1 SQVTM and CDR2 ANQGSEA. In nucleotides, the CDR3 is TGCAGCGTCTCACGGGACAGAGGTGCCTACGAGCAGTACTTC. This codes for CSVSRDRGAYEQYF.

The chain links TRBV4-3 to TRBJ2-1; 9 bases align to TRBD2. The CDR3 contains 15 residues. The V gene end was trimmed by 4 bases and the J gene end by 12 bases; junction bases not matched to a gene: 13. Germline lookup yields CDR1 LGHNA and CDR2 YSLEER. CDR3 sequence reads: CASSRGAASGTGQFF. The CDR3 bases are TGCGCCAGCAGCCGAGGTGCGGCTAGCGGGACGGGGCAGTTCTTC.

To note about this clone: A far larger clone lies a single base away; this is likely a read error. The chain links TRBV5-1 to TRBJ2-7; no clear D. This CDR3 is 11 amino acids long. Germline V lookup: CDR1 SGHRS, CDR2 YFSETQ. This CDR3 reads CAGSLNYEQYF. The CDR3 DNA reads TGCGCCGGCAGCTTAAACTACGAGCAGTACTTC.

The count of this clone is one. A far larger clone differs by one base, so this is likely a read error. The rearrangement links TRBV2 to TRBJ1-5, with unresolved D. CDR3 length: 13 amino acids. Germline CDR1 reads SNHLY; CDR2 reads FYNNEI. In nucleotides, the CDR3 is TGTGCCAGCAGTTTTGCAGGAGATCAGCCCCAGCGTTTT. Protein sequence: CASSFAGDQPQRF.

The chain recombines TRBV12-5 with TRBJ2-2; possible D gene TRBD2, 5 bases. This CDR3 spans 17 amino acids. Per germline, CDR1 LGHNT and CDR2 FRNRAP. The V gene lost 0 bases and the J gene lost 5 bases, with 16 bases spanning the gap. CDR3 nucleotide sequence: TGTGCTAGTGGTTTGGTACGGGATCCCGAAAGGACCGGGGAGCTGTTTTTT. Protein sequence: CASGLVRDPERTGELFF. Full variable domain (rest looked up from reference TRBV12-5 and TRBJ2-2): DARVTQTPRHKVTEMGQEVTMRCQPILGHNTVFWYRQTMMQGLELLAYFRNRAPLDDSGMPKDRFSAEMPDATLATLKIQPSEPRDSAVYFCASGLVRDPERTGELFFGEGSRLTVL.